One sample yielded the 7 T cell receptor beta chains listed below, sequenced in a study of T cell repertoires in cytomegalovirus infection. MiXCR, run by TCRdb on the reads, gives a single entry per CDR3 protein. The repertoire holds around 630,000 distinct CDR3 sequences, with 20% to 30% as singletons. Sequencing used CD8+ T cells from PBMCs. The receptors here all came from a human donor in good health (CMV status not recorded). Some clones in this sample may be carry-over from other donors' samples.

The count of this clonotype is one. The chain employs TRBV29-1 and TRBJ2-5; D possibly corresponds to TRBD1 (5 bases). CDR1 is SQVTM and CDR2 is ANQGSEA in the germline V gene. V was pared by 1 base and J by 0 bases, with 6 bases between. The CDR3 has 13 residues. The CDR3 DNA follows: TGCAGCGTTGAAGGACAGAACCAAGAGACCCAGTACTTC. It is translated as CSVEGQNQETQYF. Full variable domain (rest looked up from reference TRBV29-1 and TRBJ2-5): SAVISQKPSRDICQRGTSLTIQCQVDSQVTMMFWYRQQPGQSLTLIATANQGSEATYESGFVIDKFPISRPNLTFSTLTVSNMSPEDSSIYLCSVEGQNQETQYFGPGTRLLVL.

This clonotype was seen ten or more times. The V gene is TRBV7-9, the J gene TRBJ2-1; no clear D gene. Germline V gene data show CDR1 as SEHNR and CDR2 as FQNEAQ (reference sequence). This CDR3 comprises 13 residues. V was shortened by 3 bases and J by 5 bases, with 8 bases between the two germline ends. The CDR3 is CASSLVENNEQFF. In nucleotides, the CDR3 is TGTGCCAGCAGCTTGGTCGAAAACAATGAGCAGTTCTTC.

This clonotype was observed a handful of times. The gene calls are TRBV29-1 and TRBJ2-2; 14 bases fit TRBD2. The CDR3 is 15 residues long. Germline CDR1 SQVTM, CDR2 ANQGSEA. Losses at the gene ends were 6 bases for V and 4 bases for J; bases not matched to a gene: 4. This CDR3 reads CSVGTSGGVTGELFF. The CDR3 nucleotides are TGCAGCGTGGGGACTAGCGGGGGTGTCACCGGGGAGCTGTTTTTT.

This CDR3 reads CASGLKAGLNTEAFF. CDR3 DNA sequence: TGTGCCAGCGGACTCAAGGCTGGACTCAACACTGAAGCTTTCTTT. The rearrangement joins TRBV6-5 to TRBJ1-1; D ambiguous. Germline lookup yields CDR1 MNHEY and CDR2 SVGAGI. The length of the CDR3 is 15 residues. Trimming removed 8 bases at V and 2 bases at J, with 18 bases between.

The CDR3 DNA follows: TGCGCCAGCAGCCAGGGCACTATGAACACTGAAGCTTTCTTT. Its protein is CASSQGTMNTEAFF. The rearrangement joins TRBV4-1 to TRBJ1-1, with no clear D. Trimming removed 3 bases from V and 0 bases from J, with 8 bases in between. Germline V gives CDR1 MGHRA, CDR2 YSYEKL. This CDR3 region has 14 residues.

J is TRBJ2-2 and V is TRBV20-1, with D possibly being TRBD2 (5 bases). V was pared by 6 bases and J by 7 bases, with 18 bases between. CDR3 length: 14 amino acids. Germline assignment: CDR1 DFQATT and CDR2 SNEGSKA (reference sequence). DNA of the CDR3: TGCAGTGCCCCTATTGACGGGATGAACGGGGAGCTGTTTTTT. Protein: CSAPIDGMNGELFF.

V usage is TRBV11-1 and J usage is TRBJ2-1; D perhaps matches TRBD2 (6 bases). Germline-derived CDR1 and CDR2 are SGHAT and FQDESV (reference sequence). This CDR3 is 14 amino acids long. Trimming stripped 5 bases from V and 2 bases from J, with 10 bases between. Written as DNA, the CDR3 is TGTGCCAGCAGCCTCGGGAGCGCCTACAATGAGCAGTTCTTC. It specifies CASSLGSAYNEQFF.